This T cell receptor beta chain was identified during a study of T cells in Graves' hyperthyroidism and ophthalmopathy. This CDR3 spans 15 amino acids. Per the germline V gene, CDR1 is MDHEN and CDR2 is SYDVKM. Trimming left V 8 bases short and J 0 bases short, with 15 bases between. This clonotype came up many times. Researchers amplified the TCR beta CDR3 regions from RNA transcripts. A set of HTBI primers served as the primers for a first-round RT-PCR of the TCR CDR3. TCRdb fed the multiplex PCR reads into MiXCR, producing one record per CDR3 protein. The data show about 640,000 distinct CDR3 sequences, with roughly 20% seen just once and 34% held by the top ten.

V and J are TRBV28 and TRBJ2-3; D is possibly TRBD1 or TRBD2 (5 bases each). Source material: blood. The sequence came from a man in his thirties or forties with Graves' ophthalmopathy. CDR3 protein: CASCFGAFSTDTQYF. As DNA, the CDR3 is TGTGCCAGCTGCTTCGGGGCTTTCAGCACAGATACGCAGTATTTT.